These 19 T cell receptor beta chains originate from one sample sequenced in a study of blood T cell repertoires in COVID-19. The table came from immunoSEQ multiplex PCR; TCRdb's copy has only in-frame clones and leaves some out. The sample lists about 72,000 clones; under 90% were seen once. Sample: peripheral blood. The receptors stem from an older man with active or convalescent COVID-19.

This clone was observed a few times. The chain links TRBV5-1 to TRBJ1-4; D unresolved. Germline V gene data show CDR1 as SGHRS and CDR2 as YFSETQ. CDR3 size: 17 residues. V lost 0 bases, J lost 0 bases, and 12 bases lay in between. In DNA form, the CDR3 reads TGCGCCAGCAGCTTGGTGGCAGGAAGTGCAACTAATGAAAAACTGTTTTTT. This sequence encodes CASSLVAGSATNEKLFF.

CDR3 sequence (DNA): TGTGCCAGCAGCTTTCGGACTAGCGGGATCCCCTACGAGCAGTACTTC. Translating gives CASSFRTSGIPYEQYF. J is TRBJ2-7 and V is TRBV13, with 12 bases fitting TRBD2. The CDR3 runs 16 residues. Germline values: CDR1 PRHDT, CDR2 FYEKMQ (reference sequence). V dropped 3 bases and J dropped 2; count of bases not matched to a gene: 5. The whole variable domain, remainder taken from reference TRBV13 and TRBJ2-7, is AAGVIQSPRHLIKEKRETATLKCYPIPRHDTVYWYQQGPGQDPQFLISFYEKMQSDKGSIPDRFSAQQFSDYHSELNMSSLELGDSALYFCASSFRTSGIPYEQYFGPGTRLTVT.

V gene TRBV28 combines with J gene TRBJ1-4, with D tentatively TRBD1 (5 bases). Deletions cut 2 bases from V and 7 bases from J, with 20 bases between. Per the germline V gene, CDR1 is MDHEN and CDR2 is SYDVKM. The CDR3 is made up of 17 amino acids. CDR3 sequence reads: CASSLTGGGGFSEKLFF. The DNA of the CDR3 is TGTGCCAGCAGTTTAACGGGCGGGGGAGGGTTTTCTGAAAAACTGTTTTTT.

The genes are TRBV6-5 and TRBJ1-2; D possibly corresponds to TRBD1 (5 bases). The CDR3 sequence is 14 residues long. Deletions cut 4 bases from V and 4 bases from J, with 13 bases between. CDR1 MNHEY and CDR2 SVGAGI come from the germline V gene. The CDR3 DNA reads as TGTGCCAGCAGTTTATATCAGGGCAGCTATGGCTACACCTTC. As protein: CASSLYQGSYGYTF.

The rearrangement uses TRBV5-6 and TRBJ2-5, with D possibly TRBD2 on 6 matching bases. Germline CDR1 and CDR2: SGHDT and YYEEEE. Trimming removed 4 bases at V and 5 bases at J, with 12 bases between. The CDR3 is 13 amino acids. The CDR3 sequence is CASSDWRAETQYF. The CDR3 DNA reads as TGTGCCAGCAGCGACTGGAGGGCGGAGACCCAGTACTTC.

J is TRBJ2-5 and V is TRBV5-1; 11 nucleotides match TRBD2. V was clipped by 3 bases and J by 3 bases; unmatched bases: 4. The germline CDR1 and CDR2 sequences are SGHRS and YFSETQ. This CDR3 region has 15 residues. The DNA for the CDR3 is TGCGCCAGCAGCTCCGGGACTAGCGGTAAAGAGACCCAGTACTTC. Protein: CASSSGTSGKETQYF.

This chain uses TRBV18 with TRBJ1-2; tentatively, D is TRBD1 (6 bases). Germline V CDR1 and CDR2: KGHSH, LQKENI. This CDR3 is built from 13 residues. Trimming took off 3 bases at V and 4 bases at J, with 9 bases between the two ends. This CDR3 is CASSPRGGYGYTF. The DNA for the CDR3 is TGTGCCAGCTCACCCAGGGGTGGCTATGGCTACACCTTC. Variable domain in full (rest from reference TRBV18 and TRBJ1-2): NAGVMQNPRHLVRRRGQEARLRCSPMKGHSHVYWYRQLPEEGLKFMVYLQKENIIDESGMPKERFSAEFPKEGPSILRIQQVVRGDSAAYFCASSPRGGYGYTFGSGTRLTVV.

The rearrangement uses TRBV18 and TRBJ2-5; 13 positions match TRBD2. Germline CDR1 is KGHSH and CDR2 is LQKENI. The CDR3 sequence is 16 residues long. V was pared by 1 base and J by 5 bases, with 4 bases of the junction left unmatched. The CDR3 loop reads CASSPRTSGSGETQYF. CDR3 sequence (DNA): TGTGCCAGCTCACCACGGACTAGCGGGAGTGGGGAGACCCAGTACTTC. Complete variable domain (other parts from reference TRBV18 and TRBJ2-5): NAGVMQNPRHLVRRRGQEARLRCSPMKGHSHVYWYRQLPEEGLKFMVYLQKENIIDESGMPKERFSAEFPKEGPSILRIQQVVRGDSAAYFCASSPRTSGSGETQYFGPGTRLLVL.

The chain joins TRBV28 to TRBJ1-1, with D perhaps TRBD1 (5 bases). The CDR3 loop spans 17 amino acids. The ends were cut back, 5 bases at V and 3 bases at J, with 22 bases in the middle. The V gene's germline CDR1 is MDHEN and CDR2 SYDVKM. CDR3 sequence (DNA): TGTGCCAGCAGTCGCCTCGGGCAGGTGGGGGGGGACACTGAAGCTTTCTTT. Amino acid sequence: CASSRLGQVGGDTEAFF.

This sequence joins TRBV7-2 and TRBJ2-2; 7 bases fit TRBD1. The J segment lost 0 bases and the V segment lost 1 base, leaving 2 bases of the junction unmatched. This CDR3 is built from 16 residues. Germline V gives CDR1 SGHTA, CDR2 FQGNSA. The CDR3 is CASSLGGQTNTGELFF. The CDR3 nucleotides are TGTGCCAGCAGCTTAGGGGGACAGACGAACACCGGGGAGCTGTTTTTT.

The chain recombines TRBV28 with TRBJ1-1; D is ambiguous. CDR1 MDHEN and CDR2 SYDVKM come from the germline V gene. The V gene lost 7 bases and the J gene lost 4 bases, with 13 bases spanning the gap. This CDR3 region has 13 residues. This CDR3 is CASTPLYSTEAFF. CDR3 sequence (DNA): TGTGCCAGCACCCCCCTGTACAGCACTGAAGCTTTCTTT.

CDR3 sequence (DNA): TGTGCCAGCACAGACAGGGGGTTTTACGAGCAGTACTTC. Its protein product is CASTDRGFYEQYF. The chain links TRBV7-3 to TRBJ2-7, with 9 bases fitting TRBD1. This CDR3 has 13 amino acids. The germline V gene has CDR1 SGHTA and CDR2 FQGTGA. The junction had 5 bases not matched to a gene; V was cut back by 7 bases and J by 4 bases.

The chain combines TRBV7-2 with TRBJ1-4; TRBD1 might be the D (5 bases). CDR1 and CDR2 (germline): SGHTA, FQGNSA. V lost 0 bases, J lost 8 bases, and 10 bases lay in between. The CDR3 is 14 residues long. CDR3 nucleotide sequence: TGTGCCAGCAGCTTAGCTGGGACTGGAGAAAAACTGTTTTTT. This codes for CASSLAGTGEKLFF.

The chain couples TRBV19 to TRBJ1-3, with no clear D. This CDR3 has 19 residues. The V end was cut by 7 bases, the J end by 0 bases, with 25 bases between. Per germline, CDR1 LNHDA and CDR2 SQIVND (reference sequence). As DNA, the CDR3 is TGTGCCAGTACCCCGGGGTGGAATATAGGACGGGTCTCTGGAAACACCATATATTTT. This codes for CASTPGWNIGRVSGNTIYF.

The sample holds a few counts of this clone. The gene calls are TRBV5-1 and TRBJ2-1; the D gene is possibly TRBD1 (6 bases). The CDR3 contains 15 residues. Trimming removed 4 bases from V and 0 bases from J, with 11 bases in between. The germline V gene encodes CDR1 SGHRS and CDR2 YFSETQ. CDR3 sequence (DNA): TGCGCCAGCAGCGCGGACAGTAGCTCCTACAATGAGCAGTTCTTC. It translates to CASSADSSSYNEQFF.

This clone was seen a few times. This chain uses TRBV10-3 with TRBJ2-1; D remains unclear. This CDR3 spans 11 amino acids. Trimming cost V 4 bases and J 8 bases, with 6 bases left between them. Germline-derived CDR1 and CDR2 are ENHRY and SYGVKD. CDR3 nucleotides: TGTGCCATCAGTGGTTCTTATGAGCAGTTCTTC. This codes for CAISGSYEQFF.

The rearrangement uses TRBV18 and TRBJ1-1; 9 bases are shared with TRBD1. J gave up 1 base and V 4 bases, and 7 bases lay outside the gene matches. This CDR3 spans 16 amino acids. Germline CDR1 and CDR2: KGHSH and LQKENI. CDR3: CASSLHRGLSNTEAFF. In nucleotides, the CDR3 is TGTGCCAGCTCACTCCACAGGGGGCTGTCGAACACTGAAGCTTTCTTT.

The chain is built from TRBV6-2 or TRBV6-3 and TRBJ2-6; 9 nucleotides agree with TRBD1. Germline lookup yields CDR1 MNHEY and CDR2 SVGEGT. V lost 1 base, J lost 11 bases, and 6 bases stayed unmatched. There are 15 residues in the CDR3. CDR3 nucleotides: TGTGCCAGCAGTTACTATAGGGGACAGGGCTACGTCCTGACTTTC. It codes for CASSYYRGQGYVLTF.

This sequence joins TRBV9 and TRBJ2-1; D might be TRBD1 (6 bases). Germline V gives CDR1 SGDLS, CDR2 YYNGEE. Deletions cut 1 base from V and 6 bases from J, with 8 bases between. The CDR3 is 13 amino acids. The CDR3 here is CASSVTGTNEQFF. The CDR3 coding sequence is TGTGCCAGCAGCGTAACAGGGACCAATGAGCAGTTCTTC.